The clone carrying this T cell receptor beta chain was observed once. Each CDR3 protein gets one entry after TCRdb re-called the PCR reads with MiXCR. Of about 10,000 distinct CDR3 sequences in the sample, about 64% were seen once. This sample stems from a study of tumor-infiltrating lymphocytes in oesophageal squamous cell carcinoma. The CDR3 has 14 amino acids. Per germline, CDR1 LNHDA and CDR2 SQIVND (reference sequence). J is TRBJ2-4 and V is TRBV19; D is undetermined. Near its end, the DNA agrees better with TRBJ2-1, so the J call may be wrong. The material sequenced was esophageal tumor tissue. The TCR originated in a female donor with esophageal squamous cell carcinoma. The DNA of the CDR3 is TGTGCCAGTAGTATCCCGGGCCTGCCTGAAGAGCAGTTCTTC. This gives the protein CASSIPGLPEEQFF.